These 24 T cell receptor beta chains were sequenced from one sample in a study of blood T cell repertoires in COVID-19. Using immunoSEQ multiplex PCR, the repertoire was profiled, and TCRdb retains in-frame clones only, with some absent. The sample includes approximately 400,000 clones, roughly 91% seen only once; the top ten take 1.2%. Input material: PBMCs or T cells enriched from blood (not recorded which). These receptors all come from a woman in her late teens or twenties who had recovered from COVID-19.

This clone showed up just once. The chain couples TRBV6-1 to TRBJ1-2; D is undetermined. There are 13 residues in the CDR3. The V end was cut by 3 bases, the J end by 3 bases, with 8 bases between. Per germline, CDR1 MNHNS and CDR2 SASEGT. The CDR3 reads CASSEYGDYGYTF. The CDR3 DNA sequence: TGTGCCAGCAGTGAGTACGGAGACTATGGCTACACCTTC.

The chain joins TRBV6-6 to TRBJ2-5; D perhaps matches TRBD1 (5 bases). Germline assignment: CDR1 MNHNY and CDR2 SVGAGI (reference sequence). The CDR3 runs to 13 residues. V gave up 6 bases and J gave up 3 bases, with 11 bases separating them. The CDR3 protein is CASRPTVEETQYF. CDR3 sequence (DNA): TGTGCCAGCAGGCCGACAGTTGAAGAGACCCAGTACTTC.

Only a few counts were recorded for this clone. The chain combines TRBV27 with TRBJ1-2; D is undetermined. The CDR3 consists of 13 residues. V was cut by 3 bases and J by 4 bases, with 9 bases left in between. Germline V gives CDR1 MNHEY, CDR2 SMNVEV (reference sequence). The CDR3 loop reads CASSFLGSYGYTF. The CDR3 bases are TGTGCCAGCAGTTTTCTGGGCAGCTATGGCTACACCTTC.

The rearrangement joins TRBV7-2 to TRBJ1-2; D is unclear. V shed 2 bases and J shed 1 base, with 14 bases lying between them. Germline assignment: CDR1 SGHTA and CDR2 FQGNSA. CDR3 size: 16 residues. CDR3 nucleotides: TGTGCCAGCAGCTTAAAGACCGGGATAATTAACTATGGCTACACCTTC. This encodes CASSLKTGIINYGYTF.

The gene calls are TRBV4-3 and TRBJ2-1, with 8 positions matching TRBD1. The V and J ends lost 0 bases and 8 bases, in that order; junction bases with no gene match: 3. Germline V lookup: CDR1 LGHNA, CDR2 YSLEER. This CDR3 has 14 amino acids. The chain's CDR3 is CASSQDRRGHEQFF. The CDR3 region has the DNA TGCGCCAGCAGCCAAGATCGCAGGGGGCATGAGCAGTTCTTC.

This rearrangement joins TRBV2 to TRBJ2-3; 8 bases agree with TRBD1. CDR1 and CDR2 from the germline V gene are SNHLY and FYNNEI. The V and J ends lost 0 bases and 3 bases, in that order; junction bases with no gene match: 8. The CDR3 sequence is 17 residues long. The DNA for the CDR3 is TGTGCCAGCAGTGAAGCGCCAGGAACAGGGGGGACAGATACGCAGTATTTT. Encoded protein: CASSEAPGTGGTDTQYF.

This clone was seen only a few times. The chain is built from TRBV5-1 and TRBJ2-7; D uncertain. Trimming stripped 2 bases from V and 3 bases from J, with 9 bases between. CDR3 length: 13 residues. From germline, CDR1 is SGHRS and CDR2 YFSETQ. The CDR3 here is CASSFAENYEQYF. CDR3 nucleotide sequence: TGCGCCAGCAGCTTTGCGGAAAACTACGAGCAGTACTTC.

The rearrangement links TRBV28 to TRBJ1-4, with TRBD1 identical over 7 bases. Germline assignment: CDR1 MDHEN and CDR2 SYDVKM. The CDR3 is made up of 14 amino acids. J lost 2 bases, V lost 5 bases, and 2 bases had no gene match. The CDR3 here is CASSAQGTNEKLFF. CDR3 in DNA: TGTGCCAGCAGTGCACAGGGGACTAATGAAAAACTGTTTTTT.

J is TRBJ1-2 and V is TRBV5-6; 10 bases match TRBD1. Germline CDR1 reads SGHDT; CDR2 reads YYEEEE. The CDR3 has 13 amino acids. V shed 3 bases and J 8 bases; nucleotides not matched to a gene: 4. The CDR3 loop is CASSSGQGFGYTF. The CDR3 DNA reads TGTGCCAGCAGCTCGGGACAGGGGTTCGGCTACACCTTC.

The chain has TRBV6-5 and TRBJ1-1; TRBD1 might be the D (6 bases). CDR3 size: 13 residues. Germline V lookup: CDR1 MNHEY, CDR2 SVGAGI. V lost 6 bases to trimming and J lost 4 bases, with 12 bases between them. The CDR3 DNA sequence: TGTGCCAGCAGCAGGGGTTATGGCACTGAAGCTTTCTTT. Translated, it gives CASSRGYGTEAFF.

The rearrangement uses TRBV3-1 (or the pseudogene TRBV3-2) and TRBJ2-5; the match to TRBD2 covers 8 bases. V lost 1 base to trimming and J lost 4 bases; unmatched junction nucleotides: 5. CDR1 is LGHDT, CDR2 YNNKEL, per germline (reference sequence). The CDR3 runs to 15 residues. The CDR3 DNA reads as TGTGCCAGCAGCCAAGTGATCAGCGGGGGAGAGACCCAGTACTTC. This gives the protein CASSQVISGGETQYF.

The CDR3 here is CASSSTSGGGETQYF. The CDR3 region has the DNA TGTGCCAGCAGCTCGACTAGCGGGGGAGGAGAGACCCAGTACTTC. This chain joins TRBV27 and TRBJ2-5, with 12 bases aligning to TRBD2. V was clipped by 6 bases and J by 4 bases; unmatched bases: 6. The germline V gene has CDR1 MNHEY and CDR2 SMNVEV (reference sequence). This CDR3 is built from 15 residues.

The chain employs TRBV9 and TRBJ2-1; TRBD2 matches at 9 bases. The CDR3 sequence is 16 residues long. From germline, CDR1 is SGDLS and CDR2 YYNGEE. J gave up 4 bases and V 4 bases, and 9 bases lay outside the gene matches. The CDR3 DNA is TGTGCCAGCAGCCCCCGGCTAGCGGGGACGTACAATGAGCAGTTCTTC. Residues: CASSPRLAGTYNEQFF.

This clone was counted once. The chain joins TRBV4-1 to TRBJ2-7, with 7 bases aligning to TRBD2. In germline, CDR1 is MGHRA, CDR2 YSYEKL. Trimming removed 0 bases from V and 2 bases from J; junction bases left unmatched: 10. This CDR3 contains 17 residues. Here the CDR3 DNA reads TGCGCCAGCAGCCAAGATAATAGGGCGGGGGTCACCTACGAGCAGTACTTC. It codes for CASSQDNRAGVTYEQYF.

V and J are TRBV19 and TRBJ2-7; 8 nucleotides line up with TRBD1. The length of the CDR3 is 15 residues. The ends lost 5 bases at V and 4 bases at J; junction bases unmatched: 10. Germline loops: CDR1 LNHDA, CDR2 SQIVND (reference sequence). CDR3 in DNA: TGTGCCAGTAGTGAGGGACAGGATCCGCCATACGAGCAGTACTTC. Its translation is CASSEGQDPPYEQYF. Full variable domain (remainder filled in from reference TRBV19 and TRBJ2-7): DGGITQSPKYLFRKEGQNVTLSCEQNLNHDAMYWYRQDPGQGLRLIYYSQIVNDFQKGDIAEGYSVSREKKESFPLTVTSAQKNPTAFYLCASSEGQDPPYEQYFGPGTRLTVT.

The chain combines TRBV25-1 with TRBJ2-7; 9 nucleotides align to TRBD1. The CDR3 is 16 amino acids. The ends lost 4 bases at V and 4 bases at J; junction bases unmatched: 11. Germline loops: CDR1 MGHDK, CDR2 SYGVNS. The CDR3 DNA is TGTGCCAGCAGTGCAGCTTTGGGGACAGGGACTTACGAGCAGTACTTC. This sequence encodes CASSAALGTGTYEQYF.

This rearrangement joins TRBV4-2 to TRBJ2-1; 7 positions agree with TRBD2. Germline V gene data show CDR1 as LGHNA and CDR2 as YNFKEQ. The V segment lost 3 bases and the J segment 0 bases; nucleotides outside the gene matches: 11. The CDR3 has 18 residues. The CDR3 nucleotides are TGTGCCAGCAGCCAGGCCAGCGGGGACGCGAGCTCCTACAATGAGCAGTTCTTC. Translated, it gives CASSQASGDASSYNEQFF.

The chain recombines TRBV7-9 with TRBJ2-7; 7 bases line up with TRBD1. The CDR3 spans 14 residues. The V gene's germline CDR1 is SEHNR and CDR2 FQNEAQ (reference sequence). V dropped 5 bases and J dropped 3; count of bases not matched to a gene: 7. Written as DNA, the CDR3 is TGTGCCAGCAGCCCCAGGACAGGCGACTACGAGCAGTACTTC. This encodes CASSPRTGDYEQYF.

The chain is built from TRBV30 and TRBJ1-2; 7 bases align to TRBD1. This CDR3 has 13 amino acids. The V gene end was trimmed by 2 bases and the J gene end by 7 bases; junction bases not matched to a gene: 7. CDR1 is GTSNPN, CDR2 SVGIG, per germline (reference sequence). The CDR3: CAWSLTGPTGYTF. In nucleotides, the CDR3 is TGTGCCTGGAGTCTGACAGGGCCCACTGGCTACACCTTC.

This chain joins TRBV4-2 and TRBJ2-7; D may be TRBD1 (5 bases). The CDR3 covers 16 residues. Trimming left V 3 bases short and J 2 bases short, with 17 bases between. Germline V gene lookup returns CDR1 LGHNA and CDR2 YNFKEQ. As DNA, the CDR3 is TGTGCCAGCAGCCAGCAGGCAACCACAGGACCCTACGAGCAGTACTTC. Translation gives CASSQQATTGPYEQYF.

This chain joins TRBV12-5 and TRBJ1-3, with D unclear. V lost 1 base and J lost 0, with 4 bases in between. Germline CDR1 reads LGHNT; CDR2 reads FRNRAP. The CDR3 is 14 residues long. CDR3 protein: CASGLDGSGNTIYF. The CDR3 DNA is TGTGCTAGTGGTTTGGACGGCTCTGGAAACACCATATATTTT.

The chain joins TRBV6-1 to TRBJ2-5, with 11 bases fitting TRBD2. Germline lookup yields CDR1 MNHNS and CDR2 SASEGT. This CDR3 contains 17 residues. Trimming at V came to 1 base and at J to 4 bases, leaving 8 bases not matched to a gene. Here the CDR3 reads CASSEEVAGGRRETQYF. CDR3 bases: TGTGCCAGCAGTGAAGAGGTAGCGGGGGGGCGACGAGAGACCCAGTACTTC.

This clone showed up just a few times. The gene calls are TRBV4-2 and TRBJ2-7; D gene unclear. Germline V gene sequence: CDR1 LGHNA, CDR2 YNFKEQ. Trimming left V 1 base short and J 3 bases short, with 10 bases between. The CDR3 totals 14 residues. CDR3 region: CASSQAVSVYEQYF. The CDR3 DNA follows: TGTGCCAGCAGCCAAGCTGTTTCGGTCTACGAGCAGTACTTC.

CDR3 amino acids: CASSLLQGLGDTQYF. The CDR3 DNA reads as TGTGCCAGCAGCTTGTTACAGGGGCTGGGAGATACGCAGTATTTT. The chain recombines TRBV5-8 with TRBJ2-3, with TRBD1 identical over 7 bases. Germline CDR1 SGHTS, CDR2 YDEGEE. This CDR3 region has 15 residues. J lost 5 bases, V lost 1 base, and 7 bases had no gene match.